This entry lists 9 T cell receptor beta chains sequenced from one sample in a study of early T cells in non-severe SARS-CoV-2 infection. Via MiXCR, TCRdb re-called the 5' RACE reads, giving one row per CDR3 protein. The table includes about 71,000 distinct CDR3 sequences, approximately 13% detected once. The sequencing here drew on whole blood, taken at baseline. These receptors were obtained from an adult who was a healthcare worker with PCR-confirmed SARS-CoV-2 infection or an uninfected control (not recorded which).

In its sample, this clonotype was seen a few times. The chain has TRBV4-1 and TRBJ1-4, with TRBD1 matching 7 bases. Trimming cost V 2 bases and J 7 bases; bases outside gene matches: 7. CDR3 size: 15 residues. Germline values: CDR1 MGHRA, CDR2 YSYEKL. CDR3 residues: CASSQLPGQTEKLFF. Here the CDR3 DNA reads TGCGCCAGCAGCCAACTTCCGGGACAGACTGAAAAACTGTTTTTT.

The rearrangement joins TRBV6-1 to TRBJ2-7; D unresolved. The germline gives CDR1 MNHNS, CDR2 SASEGT. The V gene lost 0 bases and the J gene lost 2 bases, with 5 bases spanning the gap. The CDR3 totals 13 residues. The chain's CDR3 is CASSEAAPYEQYF. The CDR3 DNA sequence: TGTGCCAGCAGTGAAGCTGCCCCCTACGAGCAGTACTTC.

This clonotype has a count of ten or more. This chain uses TRBV29-1 with TRBJ1-4; D gene unclear. Between the trimmed V and J ends, which lost 4 bases and 7 bases, there was a span of 7 bases. From germline, CDR1 is SQVTM and CDR2 ANQGSEA. The CDR3 has 11 amino acids. The CDR3, as DNA: TGCAGCGTTGGGGGAAGTGAAAAACTGTTTTTT. Its protein product is CSVGGSEKLFF.

The chain has TRBV7-9 and TRBJ2-3; 8 bases match TRBD2. Germline V gene sequence: CDR1 SEHNR, CDR2 FQNEAQ (reference sequence). V shed 5 bases and J 1 base; nucleotides not matched to a gene: 8. The CDR3 totals 16 residues. The CDR3 nucleotides are TGTGCCAGCAGCCCCCCCGGGGGGGAGGGCACAGATACGCAGTATTTT. It specifies CASSPPGGEGTDTQYF.

The chain uses TRBV14 and TRBJ2-1, with D unresolved. Germline V gives CDR1 SGHDN, CDR2 FVKESK. The CDR3 covers 14 residues. Trimming left V 1 base short and J 8 bases short, with 12 bases between. CDR3 in DNA: TGTGCCAGCAGCCAAGGAATCTCCTCGGATGAGCAGTTCTTC. It encodes CASSQGISSDEQFF.

This clonotype was seen repeatedly, ten times or more. V gene TRBV7-8 combines with J gene TRBJ1-1, with D unresolved. This CDR3 comprises 14 residues. The germline V and J ends were trimmed by 5 bases and 0 bases, with 10 bases remaining between them. CDR1 is SGHVS and CDR2 is FQNEAQ in the germline V gene. CDR3 amino acids: CASSPLHLNTEAFF. For the CDR3, the DNA is TGTGCCAGCAGCCCCCTGCACCTGAACACTGAAGCTTTCTTT.

This clonotype appeared a few times. The V call is TRBV6-4, the J call TRBJ2-7; TRBD2 is a possible D gene (5 bases). Deletions cut 2 bases from V and 5 bases from J, with 25 bases between. The germline CDR1 and CDR2 sequences are MRHNA and SNTAGT. The CDR3 runs 18 residues. CDR3 DNA: TGTGCCAGCAGTGACCCTAGCCCGATAGGATATAGGGTCAACGAGCAGTACTTC. It is translated as CASSDPSPIGYRVNEQYF.

This clonotype showed up just a few times. The chain recombines TRBV20-1 with TRBJ2-7; 8 nucleotides agree with TRBD1. V shed 1 base and J 3 bases; nucleotides not matched to a gene: 14. The germline V gene has CDR1 DFQATT and CDR2 SNEGSKA (reference sequence). This CDR3 has 17 residues. CDR3 residues: CSARGQGDHTGGYEQYF. The CDR3 region has the DNA TGCAGTGCTAGAGGTCAGGGGGACCATACAGGGGGCTACGAGCAGTACTTC.

V usage is TRBV20-1 and J usage is TRBJ2-1; D is uncertain. The germline CDR1 and CDR2 sequences are DFQATT and SNEGSKA (reference sequence). The CDR3 sequence is 13 residues long. CDR3 in DNA: TGCGCCCCTCGGAGAGCTCGCTACAATGAGCAGTTCTTC. Translated, it gives CAPRRARYNEQFF.